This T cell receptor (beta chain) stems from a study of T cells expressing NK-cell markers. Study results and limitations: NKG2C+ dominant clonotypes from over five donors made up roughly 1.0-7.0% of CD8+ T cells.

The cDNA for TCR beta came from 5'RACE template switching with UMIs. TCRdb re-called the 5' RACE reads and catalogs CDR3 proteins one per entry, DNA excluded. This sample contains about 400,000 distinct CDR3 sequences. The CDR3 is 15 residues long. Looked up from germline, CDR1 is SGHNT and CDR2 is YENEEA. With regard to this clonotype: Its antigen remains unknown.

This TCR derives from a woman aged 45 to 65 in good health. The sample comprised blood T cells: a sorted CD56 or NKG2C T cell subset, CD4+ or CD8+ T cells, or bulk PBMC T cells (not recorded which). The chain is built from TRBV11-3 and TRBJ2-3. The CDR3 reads CASSLVQYPTDTQYF.